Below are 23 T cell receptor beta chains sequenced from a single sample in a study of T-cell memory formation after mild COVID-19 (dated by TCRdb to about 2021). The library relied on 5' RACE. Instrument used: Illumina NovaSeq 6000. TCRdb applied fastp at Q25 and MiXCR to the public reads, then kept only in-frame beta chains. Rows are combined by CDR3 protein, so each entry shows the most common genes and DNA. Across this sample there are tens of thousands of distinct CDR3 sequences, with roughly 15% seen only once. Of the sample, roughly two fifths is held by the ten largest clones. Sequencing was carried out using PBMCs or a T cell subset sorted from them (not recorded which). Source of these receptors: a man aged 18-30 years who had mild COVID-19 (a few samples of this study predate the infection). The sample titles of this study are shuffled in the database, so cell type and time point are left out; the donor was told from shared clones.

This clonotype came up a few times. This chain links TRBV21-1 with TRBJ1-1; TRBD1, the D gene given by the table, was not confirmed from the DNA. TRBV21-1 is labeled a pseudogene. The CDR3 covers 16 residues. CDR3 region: CASSKAGSYPPFEAFF. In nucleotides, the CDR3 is TGTGCCAGCAGCAAAGCCGGCAGCTACCCCCCCTTTGAAGCTTTCTTT.

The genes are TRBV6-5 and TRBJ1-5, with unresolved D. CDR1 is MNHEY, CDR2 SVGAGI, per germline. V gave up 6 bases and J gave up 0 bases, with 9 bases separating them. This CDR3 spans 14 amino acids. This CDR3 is CASSRKGSNQPQHF. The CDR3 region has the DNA TGTGCCAGCAGCCGAAAAGGTAGCAATCAGCCCCAGCATTTT.

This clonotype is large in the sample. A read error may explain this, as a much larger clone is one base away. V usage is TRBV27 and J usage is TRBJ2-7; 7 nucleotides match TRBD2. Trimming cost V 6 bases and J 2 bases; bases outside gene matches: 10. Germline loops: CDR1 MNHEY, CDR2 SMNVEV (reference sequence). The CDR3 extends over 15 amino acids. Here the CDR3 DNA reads TGTGCCAGCAGCCACTGGGGGGGTACGCCCTACGAGCAGTACTTC. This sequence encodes CASSHWGGTPYEQYF.

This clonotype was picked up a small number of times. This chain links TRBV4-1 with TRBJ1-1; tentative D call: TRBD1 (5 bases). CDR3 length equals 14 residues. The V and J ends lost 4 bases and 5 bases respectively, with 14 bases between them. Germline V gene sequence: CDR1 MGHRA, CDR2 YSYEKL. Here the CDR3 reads CASSPPGVGTEAFF. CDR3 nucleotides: TGCGCCAGCAGCCCTCCGGGGGTAGGAACTGAAGCTTTCTTT.

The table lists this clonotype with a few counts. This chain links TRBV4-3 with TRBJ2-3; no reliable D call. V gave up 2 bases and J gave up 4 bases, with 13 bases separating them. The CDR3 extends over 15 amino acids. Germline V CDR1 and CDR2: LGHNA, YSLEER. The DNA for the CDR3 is TGCGCCAGCAGCCAATATGAGCTCTCGGCAGATACGCAGTATTTT. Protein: CASSQYELSADTQYF.

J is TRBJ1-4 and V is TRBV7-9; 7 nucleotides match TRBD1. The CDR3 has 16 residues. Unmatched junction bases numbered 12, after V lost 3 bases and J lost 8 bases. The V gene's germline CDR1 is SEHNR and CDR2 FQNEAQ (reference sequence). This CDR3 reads CASSFSSGTEGEKLFF. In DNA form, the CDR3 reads TGTGCCAGCAGCTTTTCCTCCGGGACAGAAGGAGAAAAACTGTTTTTT.

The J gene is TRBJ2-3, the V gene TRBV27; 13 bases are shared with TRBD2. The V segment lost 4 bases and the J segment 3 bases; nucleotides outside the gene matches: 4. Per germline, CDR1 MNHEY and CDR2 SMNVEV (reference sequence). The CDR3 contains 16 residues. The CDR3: CASSSLTSGGTDTQYF. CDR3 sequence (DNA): TGTGCCAGCAGTTCATTGACTAGCGGGGGGACAGATACGCAGTATTTT.

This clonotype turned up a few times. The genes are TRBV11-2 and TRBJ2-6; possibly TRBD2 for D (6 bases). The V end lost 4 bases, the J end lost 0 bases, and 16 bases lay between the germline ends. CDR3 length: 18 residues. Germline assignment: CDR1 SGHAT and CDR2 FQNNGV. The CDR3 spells CASSWPGTGGSGANVLTF. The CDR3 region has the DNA TGTGCCAGCAGCTGGCCTGGGACTGGCGGCTCTGGGGCCAACGTCCTGACTTTC.

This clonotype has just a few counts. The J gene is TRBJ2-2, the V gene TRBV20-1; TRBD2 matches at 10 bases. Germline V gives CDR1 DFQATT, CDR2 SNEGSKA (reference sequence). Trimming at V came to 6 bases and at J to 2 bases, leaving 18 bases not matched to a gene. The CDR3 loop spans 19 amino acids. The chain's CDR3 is CSANRDLARTSGNTGELFF. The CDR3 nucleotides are TGCAGTGCGAACAGGGATCTAGCGCGGACTAGCGGAAACACCGGGGAGCTGTTTTTT.

Here the CDR3 reads CSARDLRIGNTEAFF. DNA of the CDR3: TGCAGTGCTAGAGATCTCAGGATCGGGAACACTGAAGCTTTCTTT. This sequence joins TRBV20-1 and TRBJ1-1; unclear D gene. The CDR3 runs to 15 residues. From germline, CDR1 is DFQATT and CDR2 SNEGSKA (reference sequence). Trimming shortened V by 0 bases and J by 1 base, and 12 bases separated the two germline ends.

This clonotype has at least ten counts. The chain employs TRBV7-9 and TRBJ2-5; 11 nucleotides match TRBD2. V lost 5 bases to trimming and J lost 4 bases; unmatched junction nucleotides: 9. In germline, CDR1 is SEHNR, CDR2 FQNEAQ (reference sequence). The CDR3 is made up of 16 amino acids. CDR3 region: CASSEYSGGAGETQYF. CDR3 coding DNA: TGTGCCAGCAGCGAATATAGCGGGGGGGCCGGAGAGACCCAGTACTTC. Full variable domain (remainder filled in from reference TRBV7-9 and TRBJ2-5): DTGVSQNPRHKITKRGQNVTFRCDPISEHNRLYWYRQTLGQGPEFLTYFQNEAQLEKSRLLSDRFSAERPKGSFSTLEIQRTEQGDSAMYLCASSEYSGGAGETQYFGPGTRLLVL.

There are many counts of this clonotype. The CDR3 reads CASSQEVFLRNTIYF. In nucleotides, the CDR3 is TGCGCCAGCAGCCAAGAGGTCTTCCTCCGAAACACCATATATTTT. This rearrangement joins TRBV4-3 to TRBJ1-3; D gene uncertain. Germline CDR1 LGHNA, CDR2 YSLEER. The CDR3 totals 15 residues. V was cut by 0 bases and J by 5 bases, with 11 bases left in between.

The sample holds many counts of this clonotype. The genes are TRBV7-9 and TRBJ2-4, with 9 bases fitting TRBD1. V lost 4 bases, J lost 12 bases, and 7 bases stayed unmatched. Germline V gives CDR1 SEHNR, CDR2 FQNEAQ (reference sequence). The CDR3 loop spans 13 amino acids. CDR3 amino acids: CASSSHGTGTQYF. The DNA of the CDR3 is TGTGCCAGCAGCTCCCACGGGACAGGGACTCAGTACTTC. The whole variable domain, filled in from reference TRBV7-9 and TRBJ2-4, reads DTGVSQNPRHKITKRGQNVTFRCDPISEHNRLYWYRQTLGQGPEFLTYFQNEAQLEKSRLLSDRFSAERPKGSFSTLEIQRTEQGDSAMYLCASSSHGTGTQYFGAGTRLSVL.

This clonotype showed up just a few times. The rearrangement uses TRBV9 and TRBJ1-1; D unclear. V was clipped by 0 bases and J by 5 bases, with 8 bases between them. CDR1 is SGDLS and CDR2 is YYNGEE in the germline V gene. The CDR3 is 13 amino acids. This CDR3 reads CASSVAVATEAFF. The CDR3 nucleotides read TGTGCCAGCAGCGTAGCGGTGGCTACTGAAGCTTTCTTT.

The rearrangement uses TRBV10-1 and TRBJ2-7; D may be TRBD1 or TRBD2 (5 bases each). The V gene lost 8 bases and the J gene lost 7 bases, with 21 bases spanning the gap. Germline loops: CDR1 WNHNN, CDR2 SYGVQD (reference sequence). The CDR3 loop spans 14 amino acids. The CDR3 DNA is TGCGCCAGCTCCGACAGTTTGCTGGGGGAGGAGCAGTACTTC. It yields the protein CASSDSLLGEEQYF.

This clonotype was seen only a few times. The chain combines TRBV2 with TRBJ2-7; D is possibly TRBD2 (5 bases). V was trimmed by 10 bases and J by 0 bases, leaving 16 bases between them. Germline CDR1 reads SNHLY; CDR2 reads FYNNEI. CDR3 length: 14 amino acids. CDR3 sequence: CAILDQRRSYEQYF. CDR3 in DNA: TGTGCCATCCTAGACCAGCGGCGCTCCTACGAGCAGTACTTC.

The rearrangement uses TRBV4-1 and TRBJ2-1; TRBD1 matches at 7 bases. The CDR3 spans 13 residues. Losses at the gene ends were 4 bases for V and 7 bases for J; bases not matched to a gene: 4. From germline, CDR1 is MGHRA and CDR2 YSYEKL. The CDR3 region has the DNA TGCGCCAGCAGCCCGGACAGGACGAATGAGCAGTTCTTC. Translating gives CASSPDRTNEQFF.

Here the CDR3 DNA reads TGCGCCAGCAGCCAACGCTCAGGTAGCAATCAGCCCCAGCATTTT. As protein: CASSQRSGSNQPQHF. The V and J genes are TRBV4-3 and TRBJ1-5; no clear D. Trimming pared 2 bases from V and 0 bases from J, leaving 8 bases between. This CDR3 is built from 15 residues. The germline V gene encodes CDR1 LGHNA and CDR2 YSLEER.

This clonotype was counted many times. CDR3 amino acids: CASSSPPDGTGETQYF. In DNA form, the CDR3 reads TGTGCCAGCAGCTCGCCCCCCGACGGGACCGGGGAGACCCAGTACTTC. The V and J genes are TRBV7-6 and TRBJ2-5; D may match TRBD1 or TRBD2 (5 bases each). V lost 4 bases and J 5 bases, leaving 20 bases between the germline ends. There are 16 residues in the CDR3. CDR1 SGHVS and CDR2 FNYEAQ come from the germline V gene.

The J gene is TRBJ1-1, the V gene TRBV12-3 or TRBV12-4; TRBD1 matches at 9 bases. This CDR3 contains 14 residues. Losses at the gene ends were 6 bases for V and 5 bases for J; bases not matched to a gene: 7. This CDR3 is CASRGTGLGTEAFF. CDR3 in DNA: TGTGCCAGCAGAGGGACAGGGCTCGGAACTGAAGCTTTCTTT.

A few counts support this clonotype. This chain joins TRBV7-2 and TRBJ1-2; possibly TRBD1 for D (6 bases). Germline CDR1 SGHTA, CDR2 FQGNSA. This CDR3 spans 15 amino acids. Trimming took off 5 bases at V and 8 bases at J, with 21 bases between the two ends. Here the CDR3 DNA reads TGTGCCAGCAGCCCCTGGCCGGGACATTCGATAGGCTACACCTTC. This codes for CASSPWPGHSIGYTF.

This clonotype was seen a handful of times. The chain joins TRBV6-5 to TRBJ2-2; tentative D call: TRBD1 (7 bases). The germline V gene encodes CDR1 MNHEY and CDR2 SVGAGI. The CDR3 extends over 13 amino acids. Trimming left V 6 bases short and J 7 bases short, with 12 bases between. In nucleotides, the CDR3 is TGTGCCAGCAGACGACAGGGACTCGGGGAGCTGTTTTTT. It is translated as CASRRQGLGELFF.

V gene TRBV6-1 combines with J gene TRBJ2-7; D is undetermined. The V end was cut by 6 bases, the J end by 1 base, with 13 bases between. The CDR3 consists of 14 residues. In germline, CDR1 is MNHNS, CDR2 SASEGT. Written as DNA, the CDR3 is TGTGCCAGCAGGGACCCCCGTCAGTCCTACGAGCAGTACTTC. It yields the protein CASRDPRQSYEQYF.